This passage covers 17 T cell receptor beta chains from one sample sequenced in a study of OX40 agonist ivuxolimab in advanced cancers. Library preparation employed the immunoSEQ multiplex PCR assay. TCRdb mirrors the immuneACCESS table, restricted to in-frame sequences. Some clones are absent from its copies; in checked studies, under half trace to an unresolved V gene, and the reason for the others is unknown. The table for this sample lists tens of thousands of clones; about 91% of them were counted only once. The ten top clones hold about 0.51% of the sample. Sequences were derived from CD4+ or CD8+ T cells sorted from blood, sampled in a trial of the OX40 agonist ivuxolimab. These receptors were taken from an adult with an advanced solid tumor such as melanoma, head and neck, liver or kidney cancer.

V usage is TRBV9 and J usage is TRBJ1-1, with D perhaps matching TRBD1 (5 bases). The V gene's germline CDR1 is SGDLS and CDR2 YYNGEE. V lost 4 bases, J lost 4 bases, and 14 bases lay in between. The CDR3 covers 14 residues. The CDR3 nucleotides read TGTGCCAGCAGCCCTAGAGGGACGACCACTGAAGCTTTCTTT. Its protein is CASSPRGTTTEAFF.

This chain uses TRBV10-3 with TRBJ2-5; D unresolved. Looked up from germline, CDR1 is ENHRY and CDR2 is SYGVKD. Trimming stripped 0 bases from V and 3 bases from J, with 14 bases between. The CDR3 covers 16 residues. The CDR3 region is CAISESGTRGKETQYF. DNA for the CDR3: TGTGCCATCAGTGAGTCGGGTACTCGCGGTAAAGAGACCCAGTACTTC.

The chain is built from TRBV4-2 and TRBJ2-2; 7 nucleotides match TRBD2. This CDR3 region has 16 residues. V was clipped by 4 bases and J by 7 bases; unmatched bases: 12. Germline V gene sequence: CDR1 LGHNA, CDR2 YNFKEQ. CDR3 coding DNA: TGTGCCAGCAGCCGGGCGAGCGGGGAACTCGGCGGGGAGCTGTTTTTT. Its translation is CASSRASGELGGELFF.

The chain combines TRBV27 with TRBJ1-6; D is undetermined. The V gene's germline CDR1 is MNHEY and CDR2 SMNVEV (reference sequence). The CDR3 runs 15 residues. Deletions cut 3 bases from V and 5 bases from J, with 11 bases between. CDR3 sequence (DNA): TGTGCCAGCAGTTTTTACCCGGGCAATAATTCACCCCTCCACTTT. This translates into CASSFYPGNNSPLHF.

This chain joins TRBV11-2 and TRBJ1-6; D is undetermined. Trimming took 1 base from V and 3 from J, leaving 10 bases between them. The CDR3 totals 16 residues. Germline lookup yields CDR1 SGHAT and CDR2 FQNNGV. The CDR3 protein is CASSLAPPDYNSPLHF. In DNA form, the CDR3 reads TGTGCCAGCAGCTTAGCCCCCCCAGACTATAATTCACCCCTCCACTTT.

The CDR3 loop reads CASSYGVGQDMGYTF. The CDR3 bases are TGTGCCAGCAGTTACGGCGTAGGGCAGGACATGGGCTACACCTTC. The chain combines TRBV6-5 with TRBJ1-2; D is possibly TRBD1 (5 bases). CDR1 is MNHEY, CDR2 SVGAGI, per germline. The CDR3 totals 15 residues. Trimming took off 2 bases at V and 8 bases at J, with 18 bases between the two ends.

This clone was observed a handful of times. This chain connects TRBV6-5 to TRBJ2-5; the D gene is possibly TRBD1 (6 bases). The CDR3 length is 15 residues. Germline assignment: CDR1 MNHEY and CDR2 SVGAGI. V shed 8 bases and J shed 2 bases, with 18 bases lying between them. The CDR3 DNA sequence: TGTGCCAGCCAACAGGGTAGGATACCTCAAGAGACCCAGTACTTC. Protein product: CASQQGRIPQETQYF.

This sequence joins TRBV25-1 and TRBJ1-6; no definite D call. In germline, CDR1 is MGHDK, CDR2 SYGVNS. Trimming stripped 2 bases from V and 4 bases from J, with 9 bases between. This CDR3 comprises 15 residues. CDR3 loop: CASSESRNYNSPLHF. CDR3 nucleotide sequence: TGTGCCAGCAGTGAAAGTCGCAATTATAATTCACCCCTCCACTTT.

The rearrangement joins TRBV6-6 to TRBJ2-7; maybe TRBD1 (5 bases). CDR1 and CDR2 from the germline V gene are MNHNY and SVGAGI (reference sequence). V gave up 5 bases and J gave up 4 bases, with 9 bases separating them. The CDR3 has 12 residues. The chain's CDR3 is CASSQTVYEQYF. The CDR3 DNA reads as TGTGCCAGCAGTCAGACAGTTTACGAGCAGTACTTC.

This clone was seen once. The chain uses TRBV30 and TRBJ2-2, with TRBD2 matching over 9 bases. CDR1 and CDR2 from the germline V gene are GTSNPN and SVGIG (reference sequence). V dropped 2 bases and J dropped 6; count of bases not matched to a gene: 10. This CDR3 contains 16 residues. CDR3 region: CAWSPRGGRAPGELFF. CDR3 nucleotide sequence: TGTGCCTGGAGTCCCCGCGGCGGGAGGGCGCCCGGGGAGCTGTTTTTT.

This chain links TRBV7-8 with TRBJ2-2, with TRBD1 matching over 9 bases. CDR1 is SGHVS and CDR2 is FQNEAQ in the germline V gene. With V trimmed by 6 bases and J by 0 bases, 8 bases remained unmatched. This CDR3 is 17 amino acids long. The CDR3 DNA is TGTGCCAGCAGGACCACCACAGGGGGCGCGAACACCGGGGAGCTGTTTTTT. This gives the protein CASRTTTGGANTGELFF.

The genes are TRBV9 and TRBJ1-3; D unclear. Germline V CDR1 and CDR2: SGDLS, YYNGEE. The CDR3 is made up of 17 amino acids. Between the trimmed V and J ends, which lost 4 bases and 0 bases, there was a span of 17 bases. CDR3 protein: CASSPHPMDFSGNTIYF. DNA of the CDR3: TGTGCCAGCAGCCCCCACCCAATGGACTTCTCTGGAAACACCATATATTTT.

The CDR3 region is CASRVTQGRDTEAFF. The CDR3 nucleotides are TGTGCCAGCAGGGTAACCCAGGGTAGAGACACTGAAGCTTTCTTT. The V gene is TRBV6-1, the J gene TRBJ1-1; weak D call: TRBD1 (5 bases). V was pared by 6 bases and J by 3 bases, with 17 bases between. Germline CDR1 MNHNS, CDR2 SASEGT. There are 15 residues in the CDR3.

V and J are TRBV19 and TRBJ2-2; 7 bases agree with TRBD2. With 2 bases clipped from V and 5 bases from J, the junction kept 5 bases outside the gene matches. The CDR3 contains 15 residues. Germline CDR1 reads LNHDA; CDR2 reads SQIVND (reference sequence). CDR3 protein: CASSITGGGTGELFF. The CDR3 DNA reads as TGTGCCAGTAGTATAACGGGGGGAGGGACCGGGGAGCTGTTTTTT. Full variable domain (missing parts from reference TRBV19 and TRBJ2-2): DGGITQSPKYLFRKEGQNVTLSCEQNLNHDAMYWYRQDPGQGLRLIYYSQIVNDFQKGDIAEGYSVSREKKESFPLTVTSAQKNPTAFYLCASSITGGGTGELFFGEGSRLTVL.

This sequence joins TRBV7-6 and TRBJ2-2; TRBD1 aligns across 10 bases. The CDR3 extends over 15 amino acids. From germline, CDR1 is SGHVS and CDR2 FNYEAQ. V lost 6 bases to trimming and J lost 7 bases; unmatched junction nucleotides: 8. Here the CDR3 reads CASREGTGAVGELFF. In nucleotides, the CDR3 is TGTGCCAGCAGGGAGGGGACAGGGGCTGTCGGGGAGCTGTTTTTT.

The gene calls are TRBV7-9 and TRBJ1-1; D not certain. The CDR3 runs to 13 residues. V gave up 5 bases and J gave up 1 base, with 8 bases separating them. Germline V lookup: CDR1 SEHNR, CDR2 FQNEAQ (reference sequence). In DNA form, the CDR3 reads TGTGCCAGCAGCCTCTATCGGAACACTGAAGCTTTCTTT. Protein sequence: CASSLYRNTEAFF.

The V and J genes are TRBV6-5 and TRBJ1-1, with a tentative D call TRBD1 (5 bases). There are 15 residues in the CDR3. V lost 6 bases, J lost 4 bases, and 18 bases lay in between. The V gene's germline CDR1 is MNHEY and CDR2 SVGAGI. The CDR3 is CASRGGRAGSTEAFF. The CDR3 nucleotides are TGTGCCAGCAGGGGAGGCAGGGCTGGGAGCACTGAAGCTTTCTTT.